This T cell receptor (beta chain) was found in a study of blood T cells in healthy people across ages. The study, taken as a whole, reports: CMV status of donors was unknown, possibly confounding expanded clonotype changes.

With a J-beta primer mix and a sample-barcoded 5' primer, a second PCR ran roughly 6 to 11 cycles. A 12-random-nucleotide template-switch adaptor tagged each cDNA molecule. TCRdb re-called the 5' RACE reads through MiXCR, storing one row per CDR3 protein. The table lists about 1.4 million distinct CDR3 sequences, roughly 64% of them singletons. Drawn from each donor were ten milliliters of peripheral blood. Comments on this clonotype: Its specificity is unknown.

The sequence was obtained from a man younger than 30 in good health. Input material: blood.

The CDR3 sequence is CASSWKGQRGPQHF. In DNA form, the CDR3 reads TGTGCCAGCAGCTGGAAAGGACAGAGGGGGCCCCAGCATTTT. V gene TRBV7-2 combines with J gene TRBJ1-5; possibly TRBD1 for D (6 bases). The CDR3 runs to 14 residues. Germline V gene sequence: CDR1 SGHTA, CDR2 FQGNSA. The ends were cut back, 4 bases at V and 9 bases at J, with 16 bases in the middle.